This TCR beta chain was sequenced in a study of regulatory T cells in long-lasting Graves disease. Germline-derived CDR1 and CDR2 are SGHTA and FQGNSA. CDR3 length equals 15 residues. Trimming shortened V by 8 bases and J by 0 bases, and 11 bases separated the two germline ends. With iRepertoire HTBI primers and Arm-PCR of CDR3 regions, TCR beta libraries were built. MiXCR was run by TCRdb on the multiplex PCR reads, yielding one entry per CDR3 protein. The sample shows about 520,000 distinct CDR3 sequences, around 12% of them seen only once. This clonotype came up many times. Specified time point: newly diagnosed GD, antithyroid drugs for less than 3 months. Scientists built the TCR library using RNA that was extracted from PBMCs. These data were also reused for a study on T cells in Graves' hyperthyroidism and ophthalmopathy.

The chain joins TRBV7-2 to TRBJ2-6, with D perhaps TRBD1 (5 bases). The receptor was isolated from a woman in her 30s with Graves disease. This sample comprised peripheral blood mononuclear cells (PBMCs), obtained at new diagnosis, from a patient treated with antithyroid drugs. CDR3: CASGARVSGANVLTF. The CDR3 DNA sequence: TGTGCCAGCGGGGCCAGAGTCTCTGGGGCCAACGTCCTGACTTTC.